A selection of T cell receptor beta chains follows, all from one sample in a study of shared clonotypes between healthy human individuals. Generated by immunoSEQ multiplex PCR, the TCRdb table keeps only in-frame clones and is missing some. The sample yields millions of clones, 85% to 95% seen once. The sample consisted of naive CD8+ T cells from PBMCs. The receptors shown here come from a man between 18 and 29 years old in good health. Some clones in this sample may be carry-over from other donors' samples. CDR3s include the opening cysteine and the closing phenylalanine or tryptophan. The D gene is left open where the match is weak. Clone sizes are given selectively: once, few, many, or a class where the clone is expanded.

D	size	V	J	DNA	CDR3
TRBD2	once	TRBV23-1	TRBJ2-5	TGCGCCAGCAGTCACCCGGGACTAGCGGGATTACCCCCGATTTCAGAGACCCAGTACTTC	CASSHPGLAGLPPISETQYF
TRBD1	.	TRBV5-1	TRBJ2-7	TGCGCCAGCAGCCCTGCCCAGGGGGCCAACGAGCAGTACTTC	CASSPAQGANEQYF
.	.	TRBV19	TRBJ2-7	TGTGCCAGTAGTTTTCGGGAAGACGGGCGCGAGCAGTACTTC	CASSFREDGREQYF
.	.	TRBV18	TRBJ1-1	TGTGCCAGCTCCCCACCCGGTCCAGAGAACACTGAAGCTTTCTTT	CASSPPGPENTEAFF
TRBD2	few	TRBV9	TRBJ2-7	TGTGCCAGCAGCGTAGCTGCGGGAGCCTACGAGCAGTACTTC	CASSVAAGAYEQYF
TRBD2	.	TRBV29-1	TRBJ2-1	TGCAGCGCACCTCGAGCGGGAGCCCCGTACAATGAGCAGTTCTTC	CSAPRAGAPYNEQFF
.	once	TRBV15	TRBJ2-5	TGTGCCACCAGCAGAGAGGGGTCGTTGGTGGGACCACTTAGCCCCCAGTACTTC	CATSREGSLVGPLSPQYF
.	.	TRBV19	TRBJ1-1	TGTGCCAGTAAGGCCCTGGGGAAGGTCACTGAAGCTTTCTTT	CASKALGKVTEAFF
.	.	TRBV21-1	TRBJ2-2	TGTGCCAGCAGCAAAGATAGGGGGGAGGAGTTAAAATCGAACACCGGGGAGCTGTTTTTT	CASSKDRGEELKSNTGELFF
.	.	TRBV11-2	TRBJ2-7	TGTGCCAGCAGCCGTCTTGGGGAGAGCGAGCAGTACTTC	CASSRLGESEQYF
.	.	TRBV5-4	TRBJ1-5	TGTGCCAGCAGCTTGGGACCCTCTAGCAATCAGCCCCAGCATTTT	CASSLGPSSNQPQHF
.	.	TRBV27	TRBJ1-2	TGTGCCAGCAGTCCCCGGGAGGGGGAGTATGGCTACACCTTC	CASSPREGEYGYTF
.	.	TRBV7-9	TRBJ2-7	TGTGCCAGCGAACCGTCGGTCGCCGACTACGAGCAGTACTTC	CASEPSVADYEQYF
.	.	TRBV7-9	TRBJ2-1	TGTGCCAGCAGCTCCCTGACCTCTGGAGAGCAGTTCTTC	CASSSLTSGEQFF
.	.	TRBV7-9	TRBJ2-7	TGTGCCAGCAGCATCGGGCCACAATTTAGCTCCTACGAGCAGTACTTC	CASSIGPQFSSYEQYF
.	.	TRBV6-4	TRBJ1-1	TGTGCCAGCAGTGACGGACTGATTGGGGATGGCGTCACTGAAGCTTTCTTT	CASSDGLIGDGVTEAFF
.	.	TRBV5-6	TRBJ1-1	TGTGCCAGCAGCCCCACCGGGTCCATCGAAGCTTTCTTT	CASSPTGSIEAFF
.	.	TRBV7-9	TRBJ2-2	TGTCTGTCGGACACGAACACCGGGGAGCTGTTTTTT	CLSDTNTGELFF
.	.	TRBV2	TRBJ2-1	TGTGCCAGCAGTGAGCGTAGGGGGGGGCGGTTCAATGAGCAGTTCTTC	CASSERRGGRFNEQFF
TRBD1	once	TRBV28	TRBJ2-1	TGTGCCAGCAGTTTGACAGGGGACCCCTACAATGAGCAGTTCTTC	CASSLTGDPYNEQFF
.	.	TRBV7-9	TRBJ2-5	TGTGCCAGCAGCCAGGGGGGCCAAGAGACCCAGTACTTC	CASSQGGQETQYF
.	.	TRBV14	TRBJ2-3	TGTGCCAGCAGCCAAGAAGGGTTTCGGAGAACAGATACGCAGTATTTT	CASSQEGFRRTDTQYF
.	.	TRBV29-1	TRBJ2-1	TGCAGCGTTGGCACGGAACGGGGCTACAATGAGCAGTTCTTC	CSVGTERGYNEQFF
TRBD1	.	TRBV6-1	TRBJ1-2	TGTGCCAGCATGGACAGGCCCCTCTCTAACTATGGCTACACCTTC	CASMDRPLSNYGYTF
TRBD1	.	TRBV6-6	TRBJ1-1	TGTGCCAGCAGTACGACAGGGACGAACACTGAAGCTTTCTTT	CASSTTGTNTEAFF
.	.	TRBV11-2	TRBJ1-2	TGTGCCAGCAGCAACAGGGTTATGAGCTTCTATGGCTACACCTTC	CASSNRVMSFYGYTF
TRBD2	.	TRBV6-1	TRBJ2-1	TGTGCCAGCAGTAGCGGGAGCTCCTACAATGAGCAGTTCTTC	CASSSGSSYNEQFF
TRBD1	.	TRBV28	TRBJ1-2	TGTGCCAGCACCCCCGACAGGGGGCAGCTTGGCTACACCTTC	CASTPDRGQLGYTF
.	.	TRBV6-6	TRBJ2-5	TGTGCCAGCAGTTACTCGAAGTTGCTGGGGGAGACCCAGTACTTC	CASSYSKLLGETQYF
.	.	TRBV19	TRBJ1-3	TGTGCCAGTAGTCCCCAGAACTCTGGAAACACCATATATTTT	CASSPQNSGNTIYF
.	.	TRBV27	TRBJ2-1	TGTGCCAGCAGTTTGAGCGGTGAGCAGTTCTTC	CASSLSGEQFF
TRBD1	.	TRBV5-6	TRBJ2-7	TGTGCCAGCAGCTGGTACAGGGGGTCCGACTCCTACGAGCAGTACTTC	CASSWYRGSDSYEQYF
.	.	TRBV9	TRBJ2-1	TGTGCCAGCAGCGTCGGCGGGGGCTGGCTAGGTGAGCAGTTCTTC	CASSVGGGWLGEQFF
.	once	TRBV11-2	TRBJ2-1	TGTGCCAGCAGGACAGTTAATGAGCAGTTCTTC	CASRTVNEQFF
.	.	TRBV7-9	TRBJ2-3	TGTGCCAGCAGTACCCCGGGCGGGTCGTTGGCAGATACGCAGTATTTT	CASSTPGGSLADTQYF
TRBD1	.	TRBV10-2	TRBJ2-5	TGCGCCAGCAGGGACAGGGGAGAGGAGACCCAGTACTTC	CASRDRGEETQYF
.	.	TRBV5-4	TRBJ2-7	TGTGCCAGCAGCTTGATGCCCCCCTACGAGCAGTACTTC	CASSLMPPYEQYF
.	once	TRBV4-3	TRBJ2-7	TGCGCCAGCAGCCAAGGTCTTCGTCCGTACGAGCAGTACTTC	CASSQGLRPYEQYF
.	.	TRBV7-9	TRBJ1-4	TGTGCCAGCAGCCCCGAGGACCTCGGGATAACTAATGAAAAACTGTTTTTT	CASSPEDLGITNEKLFF
.	.	TRBV29-1	TRBJ2-3	TGCAGCGCTGAATGGGGCCATACGCAGTATTTT	CSAEWGHTQYF
.	.	TRBV11-2	TRBJ2-1	TGTGCCAGCAGCTTCGGAACAGATTCGCGCTACAATGAGCAGTTCTTC	CASSFGTDSRYNEQFF
.	.	TRBV7-9	TRBJ1-3	TGTGCCAGCAGCTTAAGCTTGCTTTCGGGGGACTCTGGAAACACCATATATTTT	CASSLSLLSGDSGNTIYF
.	.	TRBV19	TRBJ2-3	TGTGCCAGTAGTATAGGATTCAGCACAGATACGCAGTATTTT	CASSIGFSTDTQYF
TRBD1	.	TRBV7-9	TRBJ1-1	TGTGCCAGCAGCGCCCAGAGACAGGGGGCGACTGATGAAGCTTTCTTT	CASSAQRQGATDEAFF
.	.	TRBV4-1	TRBJ1-1	TGCGCCAGCAGCCCCCAGGGCCAACTGGAAGCTTTCTTT	CASSPQGQLEAFF
.	.	TRBV30	TRBJ1-5	TGTGCCTGGAGTGTACGGATCCGGGCAGGGGATAGCAATCAGCCCCAGCATTTT	CAWSVRIRAGDSNQPQHF
.	.	TRBV4-2	TRBJ1-1	TGTGCCAGCAGCCAAGATGATATGACCGTACAAGGGGACACTGAAGCTTTCTTT	CASSQDDMTVQGDTEAFF
.	.	TRBV28	TRBJ2-2	TGTGCCAGCAGTTTATTACAGGGCCGGGAGCTGTTTTTT	CASSLLQGRELFF
.	.	TRBV18	TRBJ1-1	TGTGCCAGCTCACCACCGAAAGGAGGGGGTACTGAAGCTTTCTTT	CASSPPKGGGTEAFF
.	once	TRBV6-5	TRBJ2-1	TGTGCCAGCAGTTTGACGGGCAATACCTACAATGAGCAGTTCTTC	CASSLTGNTYNEQFF
.	.	TRBV9	TRBJ2-1	TGTGCCAGCAGCGTAGGGAGGGCCCCGTACAATGAGCAGTTCTTC	CASSVGRAPYNEQFF
TRBD1	.	TRBV12-5	TRBJ1-1	TGTGCTAGTGGCACGGAGTTGACAGGGGGTACTGAAGCTTTCTTT	CASGTELTGGTEAFF
.	.	TRBV7-9	TRBJ2-7	TGTGCCAGCAGCTTAGCGTACGGCGCGAGGAACGAGCAGTACTTC	CASSLAYGARNEQYF
.	once	TRBV27	TRBJ2-1	TGTGCCAGCATCATCGGTGGTGAGCAGTTCTTC	CASIIGGEQFF
.	.	TRBV6-1	TRBJ1-3	TGTGCCAGCAGTGCAGATCGGGGGCTCGAGAGGTACACCATATATTTT	CASSADRGLERYTIYF
.	.	TRBV5-1	TRBJ1-2	TGCGCCAGCAGCACAAAGACAGGTGCCCCCTCCTATGGCTACACCTTC	CASSTKTGAPSYGYTF
TRBD2	.	TRBV5-1	TRBJ2-3	TGCGCCAGCAGCTTACCCCTAGCGGGCCGACACACAGATACGCAGTATTTT	CASSLPLAGRHTDTQYF
.	.	TRBV19	TRBJ2-2	TGTGCCAGTAGTATAGACGCCCGGAGTCCAGGGGTAACCGGGGAGCTGTTTTTT	CASSIDARSPGVTGELFF
.	.	TRBV19	TRBJ1-1	TGTGCCAGTAGTATTGGGCTCAATCAGAGACACATGAACACTGAAGCTTTCTTT	CASSIGLNQRHMNTEAFF